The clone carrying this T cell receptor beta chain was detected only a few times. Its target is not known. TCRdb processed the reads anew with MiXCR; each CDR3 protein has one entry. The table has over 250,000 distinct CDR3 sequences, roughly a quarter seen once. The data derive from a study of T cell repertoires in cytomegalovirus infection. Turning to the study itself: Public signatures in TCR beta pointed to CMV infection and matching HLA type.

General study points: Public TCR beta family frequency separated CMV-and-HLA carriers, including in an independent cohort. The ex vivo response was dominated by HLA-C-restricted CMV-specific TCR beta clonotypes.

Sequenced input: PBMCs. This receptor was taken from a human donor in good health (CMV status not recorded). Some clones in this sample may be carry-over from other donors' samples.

The CDR3 protein is CASSLMGAGGELFF. The CDR3 DNA reads as TGTGCCAGCAGCTTAATGGGGGCCGGCGGGGAGCTGTTTTTT. The chain links TRBV7-3 to TRBJ2-2, with D perhaps matching TRBD1 (6 bases). Germline V lookup: CDR1 SGHTA, CDR2 FQGTGA. The V and J ends lost 1 base and 7 bases respectively, with 10 bases between them. This CDR3 has 14 amino acids.